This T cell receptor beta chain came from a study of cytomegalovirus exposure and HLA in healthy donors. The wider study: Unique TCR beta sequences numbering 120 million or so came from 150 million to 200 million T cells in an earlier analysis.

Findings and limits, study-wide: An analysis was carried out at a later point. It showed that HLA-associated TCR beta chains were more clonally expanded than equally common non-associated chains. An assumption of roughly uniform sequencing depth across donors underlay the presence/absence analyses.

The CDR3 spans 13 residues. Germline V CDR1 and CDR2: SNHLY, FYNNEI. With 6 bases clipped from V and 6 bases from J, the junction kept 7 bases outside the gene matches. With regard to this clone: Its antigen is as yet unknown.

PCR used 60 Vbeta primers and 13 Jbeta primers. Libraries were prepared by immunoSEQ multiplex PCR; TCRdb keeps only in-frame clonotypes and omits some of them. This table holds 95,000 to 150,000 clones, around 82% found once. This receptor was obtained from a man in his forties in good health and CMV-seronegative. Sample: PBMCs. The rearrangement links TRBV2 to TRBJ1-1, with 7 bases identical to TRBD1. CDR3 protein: CASRGRQGSEAFF. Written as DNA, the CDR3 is TGTGCCAGCAGGGGTAGACAGGGCTCTGAAGCTTTCTTT.